These 29 T cell receptor beta chains were all obtained from the same sample, sequenced in a study of control samples from healthy donors and cancer patients. Measured with immunoSEQ multiplex PCR; TCRdb has only the in-frame clones, and not every one. The table records some 120,000 clones, about nine tenths of them present only once. Sequencing was carried out using blood. The receptors shown here come from a young man in good health.

The CDR3, as DNA: TGCAGTGCTAGTCTGGGCCGCGACCAAGAGACCCAGTACTTC. This codes for CSASLGRDQETQYF. The chain has TRBV20-1 and TRBJ2-5; D gene unclear. V was clipped by 3 bases and J by 0 bases, with 11 bases between them. CDR1 is DFQATT and CDR2 is SNEGSKA in the germline V gene (reference sequence). The CDR3 covers 14 residues.

The gene calls are TRBV5-6 and TRBJ1-1; 9 nucleotides line up with TRBD1. There are 16 residues in the CDR3. Germline V gene data show CDR1 as SGHDT and CDR2 as YYEEEE. V trimming: 4 bases; J trimming: 5 bases; junction bases outside the gene matches: 12. The CDR3 nucleotides are TGTGCCAGCAGCCTCCCCCAGGGGACAGGGTTAACTGAAGCTTTCTTT. Protein product: CASSLPQGTGLTEAFF. Full variable domain (outside the CDR3, taken from reference TRBV5-6 and TRBJ1-1): DAGVTQSPTHLIKTRGQQVTLRCSPKSGHDTVSWYQQALGQGPQFIFQYYEEEERQRGNFPDRFSGHQFPNYSSELNVNALLLGDSALYLCASSLPQGTGLTEAFFGQGTRLTVV.

There are a few counts of this clone. J is TRBJ2-5 and V is TRBV25-1; no clear D. CDR1 is MGHDK and CDR2 is SYGVNS in the germline V gene. Trimming removed 2 bases from V and 1 base from J, with 14 bases in between. This CDR3 has 16 amino acids. CDR3 DNA sequence: TGTGCCAGCAGTGAAGGCGCCACGCAATCCCAAGAGACCCAGTACTTC. Protein sequence: CASSEGATQSQETQYF.

V usage is TRBV7-9 and J usage is TRBJ1-3; TRBD1 matches 7 bases. CDR1 SEHNR and CDR2 FQNEAQ come from the germline V gene (reference sequence). Trimming took 2 bases from V and 4 from J; bases not matched to a gene: 5. The length of the CDR3 is 15 residues. DNA for the CDR3: TGTGCCAGCAGCTTACCAAACAGGGGAGGAAACACCATATATTTT. Translation gives CASSLPNRGGNTIYF.

The V gene is TRBV5-1, the J gene TRBJ2-1; D is possibly TRBD1 or TRBD2 (5 bases each). In germline, CDR1 is SGHRS, CDR2 YFSETQ. The CDR3 length is 14 residues. Trimming pared 4 bases from V and 3 bases from J, leaving 11 bases between. The CDR3 loop reads CASSRDQNYNEQFF. The CDR3 nucleotides read TGCGCCAGCAGCAGGGACCAGAACTACAATGAGCAGTTCTTC.

This chain connects TRBV28 to TRBJ1-5; 8 nucleotides match TRBD1. Germline V CDR1 and CDR2: MDHEN, SYDVKM. This CDR3 is built from 20 residues. Losses at the gene ends were 1 base for V and 0 bases for J; bases not matched to a gene: 14. CDR3 bases: TGTGCCAGCAGTTTATTTCTTTTGGGAACAGGGGGGGATAGCAATCAGCCCCAGCATTTT. Residues: CASSLFLLGTGGDSNQPQHF. The variable domain in full, completed from reference TRBV28 and TRBJ1-5, reads DVKVTQSSRYLVKRTGEKVFLECVQDMDHENMFWYRQDPGLGLRLIYFSYDVKMKEKGDIPEGYSVSREKKERFSLILESASTNQTSMYLCASSLFLLGTGGDSNQPQHFGDGTRLSIL.

This clone was seen just once. The V and J genes are TRBV21-1 and TRBJ2-7; the table gives TRBD2 as D, unverified against the DNA. TRBV21-1 is shown as a pseudogene. This CDR3 has 14 residues. This CDR3 reads CASSKLGSTGEQYV. Here the CDR3 DNA reads TGTGCCAGCAGCAAACTTGGTAGTACGGGCGAGCAGTACGTC.

The CDR3 is CASSFAGQNEKLFF. The CDR3 nucleotides read TGTGCCAGCAGTTTCGCAGGCCAGAATGAAAAACTGTTTTTT. V usage is TRBV27 and J usage is TRBJ1-4; D is uncertain. Trimming took off 3 bases at V and 5 bases at J, with 10 bases between the two ends. Germline CDR1 and CDR2: MNHEY and SMNVEV (reference sequence). This CDR3 contains 14 residues.

V gene TRBV7-2 combines with J gene TRBJ2-5, with D possibly being TRBD1 (5 bases). This CDR3 is 13 amino acids long. V was clipped by 1 base and J by 7 bases, with 10 bases between them. Germline CDR1 SGHTA, CDR2 FQGNSA. CDR3 in amino acids: CASSLETAGTQYF. For the CDR3, the DNA is TGTGCCAGCAGCTTAGAGACAGCAGGGACCCAGTACTTC.

The chain combines TRBV4-1 with TRBJ1-2; 9 nucleotides align to TRBD1. The V and J ends lost 0 bases and 3 bases, in that order; junction bases with no gene match: 5. Germline CDR1 reads MGHRA; CDR2 reads YSYEKL. The CDR3 contains 16 residues. The CDR3 region is CASSQDPQGADYGYTF. The CDR3, as DNA: TGCGCCAGCAGCCAAGACCCACAGGGGGCTGACTATGGCTACACCTTC.

This chain joins TRBV10-3 and TRBJ2-1, with 9 bases identical to TRBD2. With V trimmed by 7 bases and J by 0 bases, 4 bases remained unmatched. Looked up from germline, CDR1 is ENHRY and CDR2 is SYGVKD. This CDR3 spans 15 amino acids. CDR3 sequence reads: CAITAGGSSYNEQFF. Here the CDR3 DNA reads TGTGCCATCACTGCGGGGGGGAGCTCCTACAATGAGCAGTTCTTC.

V and J are TRBV11-2 and TRBJ2-2, with D hard to call. The CDR3 loop spans 14 amino acids. Between the trimmed V and J ends, which lost 0 bases and 0 bases, there was a span of 2 bases. Germline loops: CDR1 SGHAT, CDR2 FQNNGV. The chain's CDR3 is CASSLDPNTGELFF. The CDR3 DNA reads TGTGCCAGCAGCTTAGATCCGAACACCGGGGAGCTGTTTTTT.

The genes are TRBV9 and TRBJ2-1, with 7 bases aligning to TRBD1. Losses at the gene ends were 4 bases for V and 2 bases for J; bases not matched to a gene: 6. Germline loops: CDR1 SGDLS, CDR2 YYNGEE. The CDR3 is 15 amino acids. In nucleotides, the CDR3 is TGTGCCAGCAGCCCACAGGGGTTGACCTACAATGAGCAGTTCTTC. This encodes CASSPQGLTYNEQFF.

This chain joins TRBV4-2 and TRBJ2-3; 10 bases agree with TRBD2. The J segment lost 0 bases and the V segment lost 2 bases, leaving 2 bases of the junction unmatched. Germline V gene lookup returns CDR1 LGHNA and CDR2 YNFKEQ. The CDR3 is made up of 16 amino acids. The CDR3 bases are TGTGCCAGCAGCCAACTAGCGGGGGTAAGCACAGATACGCAGTATTTT. This gives the protein CASSQLAGVSTDTQYF.

The rearrangement joins TRBV5-1 to TRBJ1-3; maybe TRBD1 (6 bases). The CDR3 runs 15 residues. CDR1 is SGHRS and CDR2 is YFSETQ in the germline V gene. Deletions cut 3 bases from V and 4 bases from J, with 14 bases between. This chain's CDR3 is CASSWGQGYGNTIYF. The CDR3 region has the DNA TGCGCCAGCAGCTGGGGGCAGGGTTACGGAAACACCATATATTTT.

The CDR3 sequence is CASSVTGTGNPSTDTQYF. In nucleotides, the CDR3 is TGCGCCAGCAGCGTTACCGGGACAGGTAACCCTAGCACAGATACGCAGTATTTT. V is TRBV5-1 and J is TRBJ2-3; 8 bases align to TRBD1. The CDR3 is made up of 18 amino acids. The V gene end was trimmed by 4 bases and the J gene end by 0 bases; junction bases not matched to a gene: 13. Germline values: CDR1 SGHRS, CDR2 YFSETQ.

The V and J genes are TRBV27 and TRBJ1-1; D is undetermined. The CDR3 covers 13 residues. Germline-derived CDR1 and CDR2 are MNHEY and SMNVEV (reference sequence). Trimming pared 1 base from V and 1 base from J, leaving 4 bases between. The DNA of the CDR3 is TGTGCCAGCAGTTTATTTCGGAACACTGAAGCTTTCTTT. It specifies CASSLFRNTEAFF.

This chain's CDR3 is CASSFSFARLPFF. In nucleotides, the CDR3 is TGTGCCAGCAGCTTTTCCTTCGCGCGGTTACCGTTCTTC. The rearrangement links TRBV11-3 to TRBJ2-1; D call uncertain. Per germline, CDR1 SGHNT and CDR2 YENEEA. The V end was cut by 3 bases, the J end by 15 bases, with 18 bases between. The CDR3 has 13 amino acids.

The chain couples TRBV6-5 to TRBJ1-5; D is perhaps TRBD1 (5 bases). Germline V CDR1 and CDR2: MNHEY, SVGAGI. V was cut by 6 bases and J by 7 bases, with 19 bases left in between. The CDR3 covers 15 residues. This chain's CDR3 is CASSGRTGSQQPQHF. The CDR3 DNA is TGTGCCAGCAGCGGAAGAACAGGCTCCCAGCAGCCCCAGCATTTT.

V gene TRBV19 combines with J gene TRBJ2-3; no clear D gene. Between the trimmed V and J ends, which lost 2 bases and 3 bases, there was a span of 6 bases. The V gene's germline CDR1 is LNHDA and CDR2 SQIVND (reference sequence). This CDR3 contains 13 residues. The CDR3 DNA sequence: TGTGCCAGTAGTATACAGATTACAGATACGCAGTATTTT. This encodes CASSIQITDTQYF.

This clone has a single count. The V gene is TRBV27, the J gene TRBJ1-1; a possible D gene is TRBD1 (5 bases). The V gene's germline CDR1 is MNHEY and CDR2 SMNVEV (reference sequence). The CDR3 length is 14 residues. V was pared by 2 bases and J by 3 bases, with 10 bases between. CDR3 nucleotides: TGTGCCAGCAGTTTACTCGGGGGGGACACTGAAGCTTTCTTT. Translation gives CASSLLGGDTEAFF.

The genes are TRBV12-5 and TRBJ2-1, with TRBD1 as a possible D gene (5 bases). V gave up 7 bases and J gave up 5 bases, with 15 bases separating them. There are 14 residues in the CDR3. CDR1 and CDR2 from the germline V gene are LGHNT and FRNRAP. The CDR3 is CASETGSVHNEQFF. The CDR3 DNA reads as TGTGCTAGTGAAACAGGATCGGTCCACAATGAGCAGTTCTTC.

The chain carries TRBV10-2 and TRBJ2-1; the match to TRBD2 covers 12 bases. Trimming cost V 6 bases and J 9 bases; bases outside gene matches: 6. Germline V gives CDR1 WSHSY, CDR2 SAAADI. The CDR3 is made up of 14 amino acids. This CDR3 reads CASSASGRASEQFF. For the CDR3, the DNA is TGCGCCAGCAGCGCTAGCGGGAGGGCCAGTGAGCAGTTCTTC.

The V gene is TRBV28, the J gene TRBJ1-2, with 11 bases fitting TRBD1. V shed 1 base and J 2 bases; nucleotides not matched to a gene: 3. The V gene's germline CDR1 is MDHEN and CDR2 SYDVKM. The CDR3 consists of 16 residues. The chain's CDR3 is CASSLYRTGGNYGYTF. In DNA form, the CDR3 reads TGTGCCAGCAGTTTATACCGGACAGGGGGCAACTATGGCTACACCTTC.

The chain couples TRBV7-3 to TRBJ2-3; TRBD2 agrees at 7 bases. Trimming cost V 8 bases and J 0 bases; bases outside gene matches: 5. CDR1 is SGHTA and CDR2 is FQGTGA in the germline V gene. This CDR3 is built from 14 residues. CDR3 in DNA: TGTGCCAGCTCGGGGGGTACTAGCACAGATACGCAGTATTTT. Translating gives CASSGGTSTDTQYF.

The V and J genes are TRBV11-1 and TRBJ1-3; 7 bases align to TRBD1. V shed 5 bases and J 0 bases; nucleotides not matched to a gene: 1. CDR3 length: 14 amino acids. The germline CDR1 and CDR2 sequences are SGHAT and FQDESV (reference sequence). The CDR3 region is CASSHRGSGNTIYF. The CDR3 DNA sequence: TGTGCCAGCAGCCACAGGGGCTCTGGAAACACCATATATTTT.

The chain combines TRBV6-5 with TRBJ1-3; 8 nucleotides align to TRBD1. CDR1 MNHEY and CDR2 SVGAGI come from the germline V gene. This CDR3 is 14 amino acids long. J was trimmed by 3 bases and V by 5 bases; bases with no gene match: 3. CDR3 sequence reads: CASSRTGLGNTIYF. CDR3 sequence (DNA): TGTGCCAGCAGTCGGACAGGGCTTGGAAACACCATATATTTT.

This chain uses TRBV7-5 with TRBJ2-7; TRBD2 was called by the table and not checked on the DNA. TRBV7-5 counts as a pseudogene. The CDR3 spans 15 residues. CDR3 region: CVRAPEVAGSYEQYF. The CDR3 bases are TGTGTCAGAGCCCCTGAAGTAGCTGGATCCTACGAGCAGTACTTC.

The chain joins TRBV29-1 to TRBJ1-2, with D uncertain. V was cut by 4 bases and J by 0 bases, with 6 bases left in between. Germline CDR1 and CDR2: SQVTM and ANQGSEA. This CDR3 has 12 residues. The chain's CDR3 is CSVVAANYGYTF. CDR3 nucleotide sequence: TGCAGCGTTGTGGCAGCTAACTATGGCTACACCTTC.